The clone carrying this T cell receptor beta chain was observed many times. Its matching antigen is unknown. The read terminates 3 residues before the CDR3 end, so the remaining end is supplied by the germline J gene. The source of the sample is a study of T cell clonality in common variable immunodeficiency. The study's findings and limits: Patient heterogeneity in the CVID cohort limited correlations between repertoire features and clinical complications.

Assay used: immunoSEQ multiplex PCR; TCRdb lists only in-frame clones, some missing. The data show approximately 40,000 clones, none appearing only once, with about 9.4% held by the ten largest. Germline V CDR1 and CDR2: SGHTA, FQGTGA. V lost 3 bases and J lost 2, with 15 bases in between. The CDR3 consists of 16 residues. This sequence joins TRBV7-3 and TRBJ2-3; D tentatively reads TRBD1 or TRBD2 (5 bases each). The receptor comes from a person aged 18 to 75 in good health. The specimen was peripheral blood mononuclear cells. The DNA read from the CDR3 is TGTGCCAGCAGCTTCCGAGGGGATTCCATCACAGATACG. This encodes CASSFRGDSITDT. The complete CDR3 protein is CASSFRGDSITDTQYF.